This record concerns one TCR beta chain sequence. These data are taken from a study of cytomegalovirus exposure and HLA in healthy donors. The germline CDR1 and CDR2 sequences are LNHDA and SQIVND (reference sequence). J was trimmed by 3 bases and V by 4 bases; bases with no gene match: 1. The CDR3 has 13 amino acids. PCR amplification relied on 60 Vbeta primers (plus 13 Jbeta primers). Using immunoSEQ multiplex PCR, the repertoire was profiled, and TCRdb retains in-frame clones only, with some absent. The sample records roughly 250,000 clones, 75% to 85% being singletons. The origin of this receptor is a girl aged 2-10 years in good health and CMV-seronegative. The sample consisted of PBMCs. The V and J genes are TRBV19 and TRBJ2-7, with 9 bases fitting TRBD1. The DNA for the CDR3 is TGTGCCAGTAGTACGGGACAGGGCTACGAGCAGTACTTC. It yields the protein CASSTGQGYEQYF.